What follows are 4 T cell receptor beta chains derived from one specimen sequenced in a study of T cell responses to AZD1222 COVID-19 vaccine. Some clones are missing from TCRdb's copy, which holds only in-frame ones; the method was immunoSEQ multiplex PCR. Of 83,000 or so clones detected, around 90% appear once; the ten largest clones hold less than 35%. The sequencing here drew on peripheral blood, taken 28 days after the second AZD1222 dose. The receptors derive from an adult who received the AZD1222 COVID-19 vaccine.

The CDR3 loop is CASSPRLAGATDTQYF. The CDR3 DNA reads as TGTGCCAGCAGCCCCCGACTAGCGGGGGCCACAGATACGCAGTATTTT. The chain has TRBV7-2 and TRBJ2-3, with 12 bases lining up with TRBD2. V dropped 5 bases and J dropped 2; count of bases not matched to a gene: 5. The germline V gene encodes CDR1 SGHTA and CDR2 FQGNSA. This CDR3 contains 16 residues.

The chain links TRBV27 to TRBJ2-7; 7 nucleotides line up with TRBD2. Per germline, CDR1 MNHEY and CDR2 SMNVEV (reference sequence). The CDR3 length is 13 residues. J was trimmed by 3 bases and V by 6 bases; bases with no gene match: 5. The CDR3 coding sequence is TGTGCCAGCAGGGCTAGCGGAAACTACGAGCAGTACTTC. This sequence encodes CASRASGNYEQYF.

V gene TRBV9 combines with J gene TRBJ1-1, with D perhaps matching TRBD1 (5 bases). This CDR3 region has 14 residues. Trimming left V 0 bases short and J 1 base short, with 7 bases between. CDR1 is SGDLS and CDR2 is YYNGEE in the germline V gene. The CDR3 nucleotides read TGTGCCAGCAGCGTAGAGGGGCAGAACACTGAAGCTTTCTTT. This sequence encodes CASSVEGQNTEAFF.

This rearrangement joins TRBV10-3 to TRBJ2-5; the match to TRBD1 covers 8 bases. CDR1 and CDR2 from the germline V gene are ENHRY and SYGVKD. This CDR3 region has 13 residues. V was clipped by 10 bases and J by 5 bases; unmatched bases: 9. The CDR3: CATMDRVGETQYF. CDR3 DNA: TGTGCCACTATGGACAGGGTAGGGGAGACCCAGTACTTC.